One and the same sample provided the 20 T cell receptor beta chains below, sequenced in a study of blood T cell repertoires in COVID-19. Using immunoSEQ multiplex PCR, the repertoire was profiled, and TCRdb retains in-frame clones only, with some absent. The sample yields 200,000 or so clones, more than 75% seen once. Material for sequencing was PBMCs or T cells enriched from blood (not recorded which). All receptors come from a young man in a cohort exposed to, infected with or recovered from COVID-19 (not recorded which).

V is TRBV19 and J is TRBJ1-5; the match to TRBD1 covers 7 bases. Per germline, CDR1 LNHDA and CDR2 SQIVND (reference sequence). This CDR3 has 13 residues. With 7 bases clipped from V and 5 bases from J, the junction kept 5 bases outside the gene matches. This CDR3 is CASTDRVYQPQHF. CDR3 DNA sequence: TGTGCCAGTACCGACAGGGTGTATCAGCCCCAGCATTTT.

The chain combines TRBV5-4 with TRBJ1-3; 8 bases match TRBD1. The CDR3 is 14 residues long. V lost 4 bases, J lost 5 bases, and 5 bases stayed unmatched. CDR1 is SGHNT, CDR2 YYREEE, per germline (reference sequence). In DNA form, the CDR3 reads TGTGCCAGCAGCCTGCAGGGGGCTCGAAACACCATATATTTT. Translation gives CASSLQGARNTIYF.

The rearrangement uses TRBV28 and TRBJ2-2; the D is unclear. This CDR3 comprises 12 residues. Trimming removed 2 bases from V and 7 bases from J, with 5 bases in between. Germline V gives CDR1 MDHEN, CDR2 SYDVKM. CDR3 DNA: TGTGCCAGCAGTTTAAGCTACGGGGAGCTGTTTTTT. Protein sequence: CASSLSYGELFF.

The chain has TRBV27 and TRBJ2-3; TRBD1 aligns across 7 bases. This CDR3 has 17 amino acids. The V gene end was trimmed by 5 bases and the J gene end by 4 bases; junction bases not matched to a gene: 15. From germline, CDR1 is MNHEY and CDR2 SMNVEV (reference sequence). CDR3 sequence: CASSGRQGPASSDTQYF. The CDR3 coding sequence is TGTGCCAGCAGTGGCAGACAGGGACCCGCTTCCTCAGATACGCAGTATTTT.

CDR3 region: CASSQPARGGYGYTF. The CDR3 nucleotides read TGTGCCAGCAGCCAACCGGCGCGGGGCGGCTATGGCTACACCTTC. The rearrangement joins TRBV6-2 or TRBV6-3 to TRBJ1-2, with D tentatively TRBD1 (5 bases). With 6 bases removed from V and 4 bases from J, the gap between germline ends came to 18 bases. Germline V gives CDR1 MNHEY, CDR2 SVGEGT. This CDR3 region has 15 residues.

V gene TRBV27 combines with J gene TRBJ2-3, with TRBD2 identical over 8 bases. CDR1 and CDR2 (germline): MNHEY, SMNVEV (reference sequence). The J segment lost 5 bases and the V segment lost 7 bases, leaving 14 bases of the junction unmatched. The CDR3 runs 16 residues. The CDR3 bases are TGTGCCAGCACCCTCACGTCGGGAGGGCGTTTAGATACGCAGTATTTT. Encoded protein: CASTLTSGGRLDTQYF.

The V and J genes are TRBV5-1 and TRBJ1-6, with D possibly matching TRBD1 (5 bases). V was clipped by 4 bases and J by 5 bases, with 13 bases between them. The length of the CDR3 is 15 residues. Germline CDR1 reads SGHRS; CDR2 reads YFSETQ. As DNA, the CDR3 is TGCGCCAGCAGCGGGGGGGACCGCGATAATTCACCCCTCCACTTT. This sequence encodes CASSGGDRDNSPLHF.

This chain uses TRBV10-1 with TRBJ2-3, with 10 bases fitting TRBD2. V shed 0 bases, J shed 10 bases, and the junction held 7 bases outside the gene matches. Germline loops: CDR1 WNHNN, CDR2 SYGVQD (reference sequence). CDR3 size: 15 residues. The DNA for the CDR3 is TGCGCCAGCAGTGAGTCGGTAGCGGGAGGAAGGCCGCAGTATTTT. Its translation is CASSESVAGGRPQYF.

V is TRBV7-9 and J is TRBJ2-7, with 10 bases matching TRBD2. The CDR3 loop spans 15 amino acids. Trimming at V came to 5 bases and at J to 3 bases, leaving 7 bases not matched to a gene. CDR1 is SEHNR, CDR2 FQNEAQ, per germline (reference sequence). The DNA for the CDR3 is TGTGCCAGCAGCCCCGGTCGGACTAGCGGCTACGAGCAGTACTTC. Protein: CASSPGRTSGYEQYF.

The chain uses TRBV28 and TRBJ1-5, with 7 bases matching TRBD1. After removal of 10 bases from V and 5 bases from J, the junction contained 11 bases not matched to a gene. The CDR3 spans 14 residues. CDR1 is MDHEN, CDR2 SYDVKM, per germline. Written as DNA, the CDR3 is TGTGCCACCGTCCCTTCAGGGGGAGATCAGCCCCAGCATTTT. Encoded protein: CATVPSGGDQPQHF.

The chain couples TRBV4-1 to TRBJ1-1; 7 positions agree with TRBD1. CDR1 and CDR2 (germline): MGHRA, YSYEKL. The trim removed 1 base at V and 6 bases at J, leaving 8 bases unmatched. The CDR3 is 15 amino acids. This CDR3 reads CASSQATGSYPEAFF. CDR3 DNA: TGCGCCAGCAGCCAAGCGACAGGGTCATACCCTGAAGCTTTCTTT.

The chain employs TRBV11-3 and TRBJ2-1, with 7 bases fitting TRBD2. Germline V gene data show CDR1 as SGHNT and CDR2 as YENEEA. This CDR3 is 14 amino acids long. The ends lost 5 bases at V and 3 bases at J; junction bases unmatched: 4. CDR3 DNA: TGTGCCAGCAGCACTGGGGGGGACTACAATGAGCAGTTCTTC. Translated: CASSTGGDYNEQFF.

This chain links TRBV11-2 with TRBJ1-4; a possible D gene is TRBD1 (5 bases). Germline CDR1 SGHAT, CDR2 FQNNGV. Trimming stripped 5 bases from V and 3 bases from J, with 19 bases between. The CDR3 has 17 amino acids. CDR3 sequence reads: CASSQRPRGAPNEKLFF. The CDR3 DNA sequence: TGTGCCAGCAGCCAACGGCCCCGCGGGGCGCCTAATGAAAAACTGTTTTTT.

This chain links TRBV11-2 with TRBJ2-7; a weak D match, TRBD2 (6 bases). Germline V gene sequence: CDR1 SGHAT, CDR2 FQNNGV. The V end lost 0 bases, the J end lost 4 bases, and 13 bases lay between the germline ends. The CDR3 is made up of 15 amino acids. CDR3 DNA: TGTGCCAGCAGCTTAGAGGTAGCGGACACATACGAGCAGTACTTC. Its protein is CASSLEVADTYEQYF.

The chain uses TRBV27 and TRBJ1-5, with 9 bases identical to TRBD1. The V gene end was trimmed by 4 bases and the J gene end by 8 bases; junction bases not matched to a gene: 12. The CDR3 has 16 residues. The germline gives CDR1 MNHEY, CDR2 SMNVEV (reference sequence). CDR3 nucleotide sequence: TGTGCCAGCAGTTCCACCCGGGACAGGGCTTCGGAGCCCCAGCATTTT. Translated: CASSSTRDRASEPQHF.

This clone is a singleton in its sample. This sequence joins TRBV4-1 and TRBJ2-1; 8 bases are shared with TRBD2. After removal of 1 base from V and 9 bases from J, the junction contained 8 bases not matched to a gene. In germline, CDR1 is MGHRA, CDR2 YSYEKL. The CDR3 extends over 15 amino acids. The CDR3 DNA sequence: TGCGCCAGCAGCCAAGCATCGACTAGCGAGGGTGAGCAGTTCTTC. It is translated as CASSQASTSEGEQFF.

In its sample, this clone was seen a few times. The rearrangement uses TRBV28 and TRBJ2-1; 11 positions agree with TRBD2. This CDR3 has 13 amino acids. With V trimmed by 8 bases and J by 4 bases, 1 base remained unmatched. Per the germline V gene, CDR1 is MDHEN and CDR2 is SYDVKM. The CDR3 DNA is TGTGCCAGCCGACTAGCGGGATACAATGAGCAGTTCTTC. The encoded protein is CASRLAGYNEQFF. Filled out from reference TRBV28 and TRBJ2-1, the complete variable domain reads DVKVTQSSRYLVKRTGEKVFLECVQDMDHENMFWYRQDPGLGLRLIYFSYDVKMKEKGDIPEGYSVSREKKERFSLILESASTNQTSMYLCASRLAGYNEQFFGPGTRLTVL.

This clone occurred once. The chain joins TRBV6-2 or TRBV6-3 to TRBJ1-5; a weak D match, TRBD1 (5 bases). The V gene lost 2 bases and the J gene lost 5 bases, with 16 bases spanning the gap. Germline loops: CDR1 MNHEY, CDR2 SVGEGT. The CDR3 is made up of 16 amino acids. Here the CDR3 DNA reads TGTGCCAGCAGTTACGTACCAGGGACTGGAGATCAGCCCCAGCATTTT. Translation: CASSYVPGTGDQPQHF.

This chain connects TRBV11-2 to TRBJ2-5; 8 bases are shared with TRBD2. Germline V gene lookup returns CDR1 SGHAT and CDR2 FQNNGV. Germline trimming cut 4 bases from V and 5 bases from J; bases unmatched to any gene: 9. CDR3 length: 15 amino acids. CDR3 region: CASSYTAGVRETQYF. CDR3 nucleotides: TGTGCCAGCAGCTACACAGCGGGAGTCCGGGAGACCCAGTACTTC. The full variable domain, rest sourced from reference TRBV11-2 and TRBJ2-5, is EAGVAQSPRYKIIEKRQSVAFWCNPISGHATLYWYQQILGQGPKLLIQFQNNGVVDDSQLPKDRFSAERLKGVDSTLKIQPAKLEDSAVYLCASSYTAGVRETQYFGPGTRLLVL.

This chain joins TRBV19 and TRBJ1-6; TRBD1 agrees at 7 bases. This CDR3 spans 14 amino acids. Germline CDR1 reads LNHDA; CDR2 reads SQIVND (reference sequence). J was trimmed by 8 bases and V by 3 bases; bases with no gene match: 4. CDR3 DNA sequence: TGTGCCAGTAGTATCGGCAGGGGGGATTCACCCCTCCACTTT. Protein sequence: CASSIGRGDSPLHF.